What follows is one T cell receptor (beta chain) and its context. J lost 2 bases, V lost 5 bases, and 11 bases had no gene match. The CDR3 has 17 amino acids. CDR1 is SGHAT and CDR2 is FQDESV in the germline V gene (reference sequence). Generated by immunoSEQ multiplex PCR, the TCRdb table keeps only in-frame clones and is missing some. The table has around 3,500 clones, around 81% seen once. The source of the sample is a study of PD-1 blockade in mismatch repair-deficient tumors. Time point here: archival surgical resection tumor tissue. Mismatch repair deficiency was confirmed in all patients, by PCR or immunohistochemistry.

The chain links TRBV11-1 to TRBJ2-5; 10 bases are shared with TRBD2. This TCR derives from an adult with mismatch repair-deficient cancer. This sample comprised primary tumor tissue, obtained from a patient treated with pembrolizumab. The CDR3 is CASSPWTSGIIQETQYF. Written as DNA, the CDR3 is TGTGCCAGCAGCCCCTGGACTAGCGGAATTATACAAGAGACCCAGTACTTC.